This T cell receptor beta chain was sequenced during a study of technical replicates of blood from a handful of donors. Clones were sequenced by immunoSEQ multiplex PCR, and TCRdb holds only the in-frame ones, with some missing. The sample yields about 56,000 clones, about 96% seen once. This receptor was obtained from a human donor in good health. Some clones in this sample may be carry-over from other donors' samples. The sequenced material came from PBMCs.

CDR3 nucleotide sequence: TGTGCCAGCAGCCAAGATCCGGAGCCTAACTACGAGCAGTACTTC. It yields the protein CASSQDPEPNYEQYF. This chain links TRBV14 with TRBJ2-7, with unresolved D. The ends were cut back, 0 bases at V and 3 bases at J, with 12 bases in the middle. The germline gives CDR1 SGHDN, CDR2 FVKESK. The length of the CDR3 is 15 residues.